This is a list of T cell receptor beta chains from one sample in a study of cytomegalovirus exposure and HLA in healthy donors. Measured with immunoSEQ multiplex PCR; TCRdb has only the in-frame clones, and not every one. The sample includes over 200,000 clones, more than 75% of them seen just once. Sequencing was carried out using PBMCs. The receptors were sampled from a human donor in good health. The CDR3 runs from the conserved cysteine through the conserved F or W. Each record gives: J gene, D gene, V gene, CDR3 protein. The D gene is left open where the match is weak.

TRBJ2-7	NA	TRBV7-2	CASSLVSEQYF
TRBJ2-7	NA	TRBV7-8	CASSTHPGNPYEQYF
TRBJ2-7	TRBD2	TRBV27	CASSFHRLAGDHEQYF
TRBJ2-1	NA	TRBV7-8	CASSILEGLYEQFF
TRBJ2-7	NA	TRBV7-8	CASSLVRAYEQYF
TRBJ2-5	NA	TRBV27	CASSLGAGWGETQYF
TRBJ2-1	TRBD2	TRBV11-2	CASSPLAGAVNEQFF
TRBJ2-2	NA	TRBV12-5	CASGLAGTGELFF
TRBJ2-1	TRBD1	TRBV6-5	CASSPGQYNEQFF
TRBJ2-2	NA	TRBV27	CASSLGQGPNTGELFF
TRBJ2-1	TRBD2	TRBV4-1	CASSDLAGGAYNEQFF
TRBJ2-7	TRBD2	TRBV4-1	CASSRGLAGVSYEQYF
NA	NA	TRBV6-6	CASSYSAGTYEQYF
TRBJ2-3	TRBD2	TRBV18	CASTLAGADTQYF
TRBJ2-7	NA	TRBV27	CASSFSNEYEQYF
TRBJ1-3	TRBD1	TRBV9	CASSVLTGSSGNTIYF
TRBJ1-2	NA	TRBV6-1	CASSEAHGYDGYTF
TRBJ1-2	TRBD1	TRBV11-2	CASSPDRGRGYTF
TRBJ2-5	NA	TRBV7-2	CASSPTVGAAAETQYF
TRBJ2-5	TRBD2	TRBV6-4	CASRGWGRGQETQYF
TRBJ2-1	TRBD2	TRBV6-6	CASSLGTSGSNEQFF
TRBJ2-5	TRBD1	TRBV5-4	CASTRQGTQETQYF
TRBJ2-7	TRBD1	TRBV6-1	CASSFDRASYEQYF
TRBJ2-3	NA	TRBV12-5	CASGFSTPVSTDTQYF
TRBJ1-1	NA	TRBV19	CASSIIAGTTEAFF
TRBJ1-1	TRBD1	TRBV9	CASSKGQRNTEAFF
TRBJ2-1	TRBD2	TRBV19	CASSRQATSGPYNEQFF
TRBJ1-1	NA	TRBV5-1	CASSLTGGGRAFF
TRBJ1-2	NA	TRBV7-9	CSSSLTASRRYTF
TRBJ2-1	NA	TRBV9	CASSVAGDSYNEQFF
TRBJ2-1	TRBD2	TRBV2	CASSLGTSGYNEQFF
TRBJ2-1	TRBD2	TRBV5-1	CASSWEGLARRNEQFF
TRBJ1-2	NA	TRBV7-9	CASSFGAQGQTNYGYTF
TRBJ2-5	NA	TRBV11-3	CASSDTGIQETQYF
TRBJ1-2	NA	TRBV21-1	CASSKSLGLGQGYGYTF
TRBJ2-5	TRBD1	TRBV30	CAWSTAGTGWETQYF
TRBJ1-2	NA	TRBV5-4	CASSQVTENYGYTF
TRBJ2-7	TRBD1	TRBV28	CASSSQGASSYEQYF
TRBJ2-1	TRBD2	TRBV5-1	CASSLSSGRNNEQFF
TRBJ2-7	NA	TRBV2	CAAEGGERREQYF
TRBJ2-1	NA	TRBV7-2	CASSFRRGSGHNEQFF
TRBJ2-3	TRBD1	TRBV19	CATTGQDTDTQYF
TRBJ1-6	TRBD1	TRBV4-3	CASSTGGRVDSPLHF
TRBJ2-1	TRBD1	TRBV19	CASRPGQGYNEQFF
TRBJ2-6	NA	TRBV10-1	CASSDPNSPQVAGANVLTF
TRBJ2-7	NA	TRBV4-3	CASSRGAGGTYEQYF
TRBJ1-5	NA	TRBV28	CASSLFAGVGNQPQHF
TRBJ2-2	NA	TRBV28	CASNVGMRQVTGELFF
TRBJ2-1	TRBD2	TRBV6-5	CASRAGSSYNEQFF
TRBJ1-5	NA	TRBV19	CASRPGGGGNQPQHF
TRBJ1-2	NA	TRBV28	CASSREGYGYTF
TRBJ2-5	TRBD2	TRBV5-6	CASRGGVGETQYF
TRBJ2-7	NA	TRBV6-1	CASSELFGRGFSYEQYF
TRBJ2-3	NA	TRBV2	CASSEGVYTQYF
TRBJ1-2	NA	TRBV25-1	CASKGEGYGYTF
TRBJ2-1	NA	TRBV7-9	CASTPGTPYNEQFF
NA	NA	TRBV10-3	CAISEGTGVDEQYF
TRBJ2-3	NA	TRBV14	CASKSGVSTDTQYF
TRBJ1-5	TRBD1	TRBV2	CASTGTASNQPQHF
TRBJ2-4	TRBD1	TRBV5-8	CASSSMTTGQGVDIQYF